Shown below are 28 T cell receptor beta chains from a single sample sequenced in a study of blood T cells in healthy people across ages. Then a second PCR, running roughly 7 to 11 cycles, was carried out with a sample-barcoded 5' primer and a J-beta primer mix. Each CDR3 protein gets one entry after TCRdb re-called the 5' RACE reads with MiXCR. This table has hundreds of thousands of distinct CDR3 sequences, about 56% appearing once. Sequencing was carried out using blood. The origin of the receptors is a middle-aged man in good health.

In its sample, this clonotype was seen a few times. The rearrangement joins TRBV29-1 to TRBJ2-5; D gene uncertain. The length of the CDR3 is 12 residues. CDR1 and CDR2 from the germline V gene are SQVTM and ANQGSEA. The V gene lost 3 bases and the J gene lost 2 bases, with 7 bases spanning the gap. The CDR3 here is CSVERRQETQYF. DNA of the CDR3: TGCAGCGTTGAGCGAAGGCAAGAGACCCAGTACTTC.

J is TRBJ2-1 and V is TRBV4-2; D perhaps matches TRBD1 (6 bases). The DNA end is a closer match to TRBJ2-7, so the J assignment may be wrong. CDR1 is LGHNA, CDR2 YNFKEQ, per germline. The CDR3 is 17 amino acids. CDR3 sequence: CASSQDTGSRGYNEQYF. The CDR3 DNA follows: TGTGCCAGCAGCCAAGACACAGGGAGTCGAGGCTACAATGAGCAGTACTTC.

The DNA of the CDR3 is TGCAGTGCTAGAGACCTTCTAATCCTTACCCAGTACTTC. This translates into CSARDLLILTQYF. The V gene is TRBV20-1, the J gene TRBJ2-5; D remains unclear. CDR3 length: 13 amino acids. The V and J ends lost 0 bases and 8 bases respectively, with 13 bases between them. Germline V gene lookup returns CDR1 DFQATT and CDR2 SNEGSKA (reference sequence).

The rearrangement uses TRBV6-1 and TRBJ1-1; D remains ambiguous. Germline CDR1 is MNHNS and CDR2 is SASEGT. Trimming shortened V by 8 bases and J by 8 bases, and 15 bases separated the two germline ends. The CDR3 covers 12 residues. CDR3 in DNA: TGTGCCAGCCGGGTTGGCGTGACAGAAGCTTTCTTT. Amino acid sequence: CASRVGVTEAFF.

The chain uses TRBV7-9 and TRBJ2-7; unclear D gene. The CDR3 consists of 13 residues. Germline values: CDR1 SEHNR, CDR2 FQNEAQ (reference sequence). V shed 3 bases and J shed 2 bases, with 8 bases lying between them. The CDR3 nucleotides are TGTGCCAGCAGCTTCCCCGGCCCCTACGAGCAGTACTTC. It encodes CASSFPGPYEQYF.

The gene calls are TRBV4-3 and TRBJ2-7, with TRBD2 matching over 7 bases. The CDR3 is made up of 14 amino acids. Germline CDR1 reads LGHNA; CDR2 reads YSLEER. J lost 5 bases, V lost 2 bases, and 6 bases had no gene match. The CDR3 DNA is TGCGCCAGCAGCCAACCAGCGGGGCCCCACGAGCAGTACTTC. It translates to CASSQPAGPHEQYF.

This clonotype was detected only a few times. The V gene is TRBV13, the J gene TRBJ2-7; possible D gene TRBD2, 6 bases. This CDR3 spans 16 amino acids. The germline gives CDR1 PRHDT, CDR2 FYEKMQ (reference sequence). V shed 5 bases and J shed 3 bases, with 20 bases lying between them. For the CDR3, the DNA is TGTGCCAGCAGCCATCTAGGAGGCGGGGCGGGCTACGAGCAGTACTTC. Protein sequence: CASSHLGGGAGYEQYF.

As for this clonotype: One junction end disagrees with the germline gene, perhaps due to a read error. V usage is TRBV5-1 and J usage is TRBJ1-5; tentative D call: TRBD1 (5 bases). CDR1 is SGHRS, CDR2 YFSETQ, per germline. The CDR3 covers 15 residues. CDR3 protein: CASGLVTDSNQPQHF. The CDR3, as DNA: TGCGCCAGCGGCTTGGTGACAGACTCCAATCAGCCCCAGCATTTT.

This clonotype was seen a few times. The chain couples TRBV20-1 to TRBJ2-3, with D perhaps matching TRBD1 (5 bases). V was shortened by 2 bases and J by 1 base, with 7 bases between the two germline ends. The CDR3 has 13 amino acids. Germline-derived CDR1 and CDR2 are DFQATT and SNEGSKA (reference sequence). The CDR3 DNA reads as TGCAGTGCTAGAAAAGGGGGCACAGATACGCAGTATTTT. This sequence encodes CSARKGGTDTQYF.

This clonotype was recorded many times. The V gene is TRBV10-3, the J gene TRBJ1-1, with TRBD1 matching over 9 bases. The CDR3 extends over 15 amino acids. Per germline, CDR1 ENHRY and CDR2 SYGVKD. Losses at the gene ends were 3 bases for V and 8 bases for J; bases not matched to a gene: 10. The CDR3, as DNA: TGTGCCATCAGTGAAACAGGGGGCCGGCTGCTGGAAGCTTTCTTT. It encodes CAISETGGRLLEAFF.

The V gene is TRBV5-5, the J gene TRBJ2-1; 7 positions agree with TRBD1. The V gene's germline CDR1 is SGHKS and CDR2 YYEKEE (reference sequence). Trimming cost V 0 bases and J 2 bases; bases outside gene matches: 8. The CDR3 has 17 residues. The CDR3 region has the DNA TGTGCCAGCAGCTTGGCCCGGACAGGAGGCACCTACAATGAGCAGTTCTTC. This sequence encodes CASSLARTGGTYNEQFF.

Note on this clonotype: Its ends do not fully match the called genes, so a read error is possible. The chain joins TRBV7-7 to TRBJ1-1, with 7 bases lining up with TRBD1. CDR1 is SSHAT and CDR2 is FNYEAQ in the germline V gene (reference sequence). The CDR3 consists of 14 residues. The CDR3 loop is CASRYDRENSEAFF. As DNA, the CDR3 is TGTGCTAGCAGGTACGACAGGGAAAATAGTGAAGCTTTCTTT.

This chain uses TRBV28 with TRBJ1-2; D gene uncertain. CDR1 and CDR2 (germline): MDHEN, SYDVKM. The V and J ends lost 5 bases and 0 bases respectively, with 7 bases between them. The CDR3 totals 13 residues. The CDR3 DNA reads as TGTGCCAGCAGTAAGATAACTAACTATGGCTACACCTTC. It codes for CASSKITNYGYTF.

The rearrangement uses TRBV7-8 and TRBJ2-5; TRBD1 matches 7 bases. V shed 5 bases and J 11 bases; nucleotides not matched to a gene: 14. This CDR3 is built from 14 residues. Looked up from germline, CDR1 is SGHVS and CDR2 is FQNEAQ. DNA of the CDR3: TGTGCCAGCAGCCGCACAGGGGCTAACGGTGAGCAGTACTTC. It codes for CASSRTGANGEQYF.

DNA for the CDR3: TGCAGTGCTAGAGATGCCCAACCGGGGGGCTTTAGAACAGATACGCAGTATTTT. Protein: CSARDAQPGGFRTDTQYF. The chain links TRBV20-1 to TRBJ2-3; a possible D gene is TRBD2 (7 bases). The CDR3 spans 18 residues. Trimming shortened V by 0 bases and J by 3 bases, and 22 bases separated the two germline ends. Germline values: CDR1 DFQATT, CDR2 SNEGSKA (reference sequence).

This clonotype has only a few counts. The DNA for the CDR3 is TGTGCCAGCAGCGCAGGACAGGCCAGAGATGGTGAGCAGTTCTTC. As protein: CASSAGQARDGEQFF. The chain links TRBV7-8 to TRBJ2-1, with 7 bases matching TRBD1. The length of the CDR3 is 15 residues. Looked up from germline, CDR1 is SGHVS and CDR2 is FQNEAQ. The J segment lost 9 bases and the V segment lost 5 bases, leaving 13 bases of the junction unmatched.

The chain joins TRBV5-1 to TRBJ1-1, with D possibly matching TRBD1 (6 bases). Germline lookup yields CDR1 SGHRS and CDR2 YFSETQ. The CDR3 is 16 residues long. Trimming stripped 5 bases from V and 3 bases from J, with 20 bases between. In nucleotides, the CDR3 is TGCGCCAGCAGTCTGGAGAGGGGGATATTCGACACTGAAGCTTTCTTT. Translation gives CASSLERGIFDTEAFF.

This clonotype was detected a few times. The chain uses TRBV27 and TRBJ2-7, with TRBD1 identical over 8 bases. Per the germline V gene, CDR1 is MNHEY and CDR2 is SMNVEV (reference sequence). The CDR3 spans 16 residues. Trimming at V came to 3 bases and at J to 3 bases, leaving 10 bases not matched to a gene. This chain's CDR3 is CASSFLQGAKVYEQYF. The CDR3 nucleotides are TGTGCCAGCAGTTTTCTCCAGGGGGCGAAGGTCTACGAGCAGTACTTC.

This rearrangement joins TRBV6-5 to TRBJ2-7; D might be TRBD1 or TRBD2, each matching 6 bases. CDR1 and CDR2 (germline): MNHEY, SVGAGI. The CDR3 extends over 13 amino acids. Deletions cut 0 bases from V and 8 bases from J, with 11 bases between. The CDR3 here is CASSYSIGGKQYF. In nucleotides, the CDR3 is TGTGCCAGCAGTTACTCGATAGGGGGGAAGCAGTACTTC.

CDR3 nucleotides: TGTGCCAGTAGTACAGTTGTAACTGGGGCCAACGTCCTGACTTTC. Its protein is CASSTVVTGANVLTF. The chain carries TRBV19 and TRBJ2-6; D call uncertain. Between the trimmed V and J ends, which lost 4 bases and 2 bases, there was a span of 9 bases. In germline, CDR1 is LNHDA, CDR2 SQIVND (reference sequence). The CDR3 consists of 15 residues.

This clonotype was counted only a few times. V and J are TRBV4-3 and TRBJ2-3; D not resolved. Germline lookup yields CDR1 LGHNA and CDR2 YSLEER. The CDR3 has 16 amino acids. The V end lost 0 bases, the J end lost 6 bases, and 16 bases lay between the germline ends. The CDR3 bases are TGCGCCAGCAGCCAAGAAAGCACGTCGTCTTGGGATACGCAGTATTTT. It specifies CASSQESTSSWDTQYF.

This clonotype was seen just once. This chain joins TRBV7-2 and TRBJ2-5, with 7 nucleotides matching TRBD2. The length of the CDR3 is 16 residues. The junction had 9 bases not matched to a gene; V was cut back by 3 bases and J by 2 bases. Per the germline V gene, CDR1 is SGHTA and CDR2 is FQGNSA. CDR3 protein: CASSFGRRGKQETQYF. The CDR3 DNA follows: TGTGCCAGCAGCTTTGGAAGGCGGGGGAAGCAAGAGACCCAGTACTTC.

This clonotype was counted once. This chain links TRBV6-5 with TRBJ1-4; TRBD1 might be the D (6 bases). This CDR3 has 14 amino acids. Trimming shortened V by 8 bases and J by 11 bases, and 21 bases separated the two germline ends. Germline CDR1 MNHEY, CDR2 SVGAGI. The CDR3 here is CASSARRGHLKLFF. CDR3 DNA sequence: TGTGCCAGCTCAGCCCGGCGGGGACACCTCAAACTGTTTTTT.

The genes are TRBV10-3 and TRBJ1-1; D not certain. This CDR3 contains 14 residues. Germline assignment: CDR1 ENHRY and CDR2 SYGVKD. With 3 bases removed from V and 5 bases from J, the gap between germline ends came to 13 bases. The CDR3: CAISEKGVVTEAFF. CDR3 in DNA: TGTGCCATCAGTGAAAAGGGTGTAGTAACTGAAGCTTTCTTT.

The chain couples TRBV20-1 to TRBJ1-5, with no clear D. V gave up 7 bases and J gave up 0 bases, with 16 bases separating them. This CDR3 is built from 15 residues. Germline V lookup: CDR1 DFQATT, CDR2 SNEGSKA (reference sequence). In nucleotides, the CDR3 is TGCAGTGTCCCACGACGAGGCTTTAGCAATCAGCCCCAGCATTTT. Encoded protein: CSVPRRGFSNQPQHF.

This clonotype occurred a few times. The V call is TRBV27, the J call TRBJ2-5; D unclear. The V end was cut by 6 bases, the J end by 4 bases, with 12 bases between. The CDR3 sequence is 13 residues long. CDR1 and CDR2 (germline): MNHEY, SMNVEV (reference sequence). This CDR3 is CASSHQGRETQYF. In nucleotides, the CDR3 is TGTGCCAGCAGCCACCAAGGACGAGAGACCCAGTACTTC.

The J gene is TRBJ2-7, the V gene TRBV29-1; TRBD1 matches 9 bases. CDR3 length: 13 amino acids. The germline V gene has CDR1 SQVTM and CDR2 ANQGSEA. With 4 bases clipped from V and 6 bases from J, the junction kept 7 bases outside the gene matches. The CDR3 loop reads CSVGVQDRGEQYF. DNA of the CDR3: TGCAGCGTTGGAGTGCAGGACAGGGGCGAGCAGTACTTC.

The sample holds one count of this clonotype. The V gene is TRBV2, the J gene TRBJ2-1; D call uncertain. Trimming pared 3 bases from V and 13 bases from J, leaving 10 bases between. The germline V gene has CDR1 SNHLY and CDR2 FYNNEI. This CDR3 comprises 11 residues. In DNA form, the CDR3 reads TGTGCCAGCAGTGACTACAGCTCTCAGTTCTTC. Translating gives CASSDYSSQFF.